Reported below is one TCR beta chain. The data were taken from a study of CXCR3-negative and CXCR3-positive naive CD8 T cells. The CDR3 contains 16 residues. cDNA libraries for TRB were generated by 5' RACE incorporating UMI labels. From its re-call of the 5' RACE reads, TCRdb lists each CDR3 protein once, without DNA. This sample's table reports around 52,000 distinct CDR3 sequences. Sequences were obtained from memory CD8+ T cells from blood. The clonotype was recovered from a human donor in good health. Some clones in this sample may be carry-over from other donors' samples. The rearrangement links TRBV12-3 or TRBV12-4 to TRBJ1-1; TCRdb's D gene call, TRBD1, goes unchecked for lack of DNA. Here the CDR3 reads CASSTPEGLVNTEAFF.